The entry below gives a single TCR beta chain sequence along with its context. This clone has just a few counts. The antigen it recognizes is unknown. Gene names and germline sequences here are all drawn from mouse data. The read ends 1 residue before the CDR3 terminus; that terminus is restored from the germline J gene. CDR1 KGHPV and CDR2 FQNQEV are derived from the germline V gene (reference sequence). V has 1 base trimmed and J has 3 bases trimmed; junction bases matching no gene number 2. Counted from cysteine to phenylalanine, this CDR3 has 15 amino acids. Only the CDR3 bases that were read are kept: 42 of them, in frame from base 1. The data were taken from a study of tissue T cells after allogeneic stem cell transplantation (dated 2022 in TCRdb). At the level of the whole study: The study profiled TCR beta repertoires in many tissues obtained from research autopsies of patients with and without GVHD, and also in mouse models of GVHD. On the human side, the study was prospective and observational, with no blinding or randomization.

Broader findings and caveats from the paper: Which tissue TCRs were alloreactive or antigen-specific was not determined in the study, and some clones might have been persisting host cells. Within patients, how anatomically similar the tissues were was a key factor in shaping TCR repertoire composition, regardless of disease or transplant status. Few T cell clones were found to be shared across patients, but shared repertoire signatures across patients were revealed in a tissue-specific fashion by motif-based clustering. Sampling depth was acknowledged as a limitation, and the patient cohort was both small and clinically heterogeneous. Blood and spleen T cells captured only a limited portion of the TCR repertoire detected in tissues, in both patients and mice.

The library was produced with the immunoSEQ multiplex PCR assay. TCRbeta CDR3 sequencing was performed at survey depth by Adaptive Biotechnologies, and CDR3 sequences, V/J genes, productive frequency and template counts were reported. Amplification of TCR beta CDR3 regions was performed from genomic DNA rather than from RNA. In the authors' own workflow: Jensen-Shannon divergence was used to quantify pairwise repertoire overlap between tissues, with a value of 1 indicating complete divergence and a value of 0 indicating identical repertoires. Tissues were clustered by single-linkage agglomerative hierarchical clustering of pairwise JSD values and displayed as dendrograms. GLIPH2 was run on all patient samples with simulation_depth 1000, kmer_min_depth 3, cdr3_length_cutoff 8, keeping groups with more than two unique CDR3s. A standardized tissue-overlap score was generated by extrapolating Jaccard GLIPH-group overlap across patients to a standard repertoire size of 1000 clones. To look at how diversity was associated with clinical or experimental variables, linear mixed-effect models were used, with tissue treated as a fixed effect and individual treated as a random effect. Sourced from immuneACCESS, this table was stored by TCRdb with only in-frame sequences that have V and J called. A share of the clones is absent; for the studies checked, an unresolved V gene accounts for under half, and the remainder has no known explanation. The V and J calls and clone size were taken over from that table, and D and trimming were inferred from the DNA. In all, the sample holds roughly 6,600 clones, and 40% to 55% of those were seen once. 6.5% to 9% of the sample is held by the ten biggest clonotypes.

This sample's time point label indicates: mouse harvest day 7 after allogeneic transplant. Mouse grafts combined 10^7 T-cell-depleted bone marrow cells with 10^6 splenic CD5+ T cells, given via tail vein injection. A major MHC-mismatch B6 (H2b) into BALB/c (H2d) model was used to model mouse GVHD, and tissues were profiled at day 7 or 14. On day 7 or 14 post-transplant, mouse tissues and retro-orbital blood were harvested with separate sterile tools for each animal, and livers were flushed beforehand. Before genomic DNA isolation with the DNeasy Blood & Tissue Kit, mouse tissues were minced using razor blades in buffered saline.

The sequencing sample was made of lymph node tissue. This TCR derives from a female BALB/c mouse given C57BL/6 T cells with graft-versus-host disease after an allogeneic hematopoietic cell transplant. In this chain, TRBV26 is recombined with TRBJ1-2; 10 bases in between match TRBD1. CDR3 protein: CASSLWTGGDSDYTF. The sequenced CDR3 bases are TGTGCCAGCAGTCTGTGGACAGGGGGGGACTCCGACTACACC. Beyond the CDR3, the reference TRBV26 and TRBJ1-2 genes provide the residues; the full variable domain reads: NSKVIQTPRYLVKGQGQKAKMRCIPEKGHPVVFWYQQNKNNEFKFLINFQNQEVLQQIDMTEKRFSAECPSNSPCSLEIQSSEAGDSALYLCASSLWTGGDSDYTFGSGTRLLVI.